The rows below give T cell receptor beta chains drawn from one sample of a study of T cell responses to AZD1222 COVID-19 vaccine. Some clones are missing from TCRdb's copy, which holds only in-frame ones; the method was immunoSEQ multiplex PCR. This table has approximately 150,000 clones, more than 70% appearing once. The source material was peripheral blood, sampled on day 0 of MenACWY control vaccination. The receptors originated from an adult in good health. The CDR3 runs from the conserved cysteine through the conserved F or W. The order of the fields is D gene, V gene, clone size, J gene, CDR3 length, CDR3 DNA, CDR3 protein. A D gene is named only where the DNA matches it firmly. Clone sizes are given selectively: once, few, many, or a class where the clone is expanded.

TRBD1	TRBV4-3	.	TRBJ1-4	14	TGCGCCAGCAGCCAGGGACAGGGTAATGAAAAACTGTTTTTT	CASSQGQGNEKLFF
TRBD2	TRBV7-9	.	TRBJ2-5	14	TGTGCCAGCAGCTTCGGGGGAGGGCAAGAGACCCAGTACTTC	CASSFGGGQETQYF
.	TRBV19	.	TRBJ1-2	13	TGTGCCAGTCGAAGGGAGCCTATCTATGGCTACACCTTC	CASRREPIYGYTF
.	TRBV11-2	few	TRBJ1-2	16	TGTGCCAGCAGCCGTGGGTGGGCAGGGATCAACTATGGCTACACCTTC	CASSRGWAGINYGYTF
.	TRBV7-2	.	TRBJ2-1	12	TGTGCCAGCAGCTTACTACTGCAGGAGCAGTTCTTC	CASSLLLQEQFF
.	TRBV27	.	TRBJ1-6	12	TGTGCCAGCAGTGAGCCCAACTCACCCCTCCACTTT	CASSEPNSPLHF
.	TRBV28	.	TRBJ2-1	15	TGTGCCAGCTCTCAACGGACTACATCTTACAATGAGCAGTTCTTC	CASSQRTTSYNEQFF
.	TRBV3-1/TRBV3-2	.	TRBJ1-5	15	TGTGCCAGCAGCCAAGATTTGGCAGGGACGCAGCCCCAGCATTTT	CASSQDLAGTQPQHF
.	TRBV10-3	.	TRBJ2-2	14	TGTGCCATCAGCCCAGACCAGGGGATCGGGGAGCTGTTTTTT	CAISPDQGIGELFF
TRBD1	TRBV12-5	.	TRBJ2-2	15	TGTGCTAGTGGTTTGGCAGGGGGCCACACCGGGGAGCTGTTTTTT	CASGLAGGHTGELFF
.	TRBV5-1	once	TRBJ2-7	14	TGCGCCAGCAGCATAAGAACAGGTATATACGAGCAGTACTTC	CASSIRTGIYEQYF
.	TRBV7-2	.	TRBJ1-5	14	TGTGCCAGCAGCTCGACAAACCCCAATCAGCCCCAGCATTTT	CASSSTNPNQPQHF
TRBD1	TRBV5-1	.	TRBJ2-1	14	TGCGCCAGCAGCTCCTACAGGGGTTTGGATGAGCAGTTCTTC	CASSSYRGLDEQFF
.	TRBV30	.	TRBJ1-6	14	TGTGCCTGGTCGCCAGAGAGGGATTATTCACCCCTCCACTTT	CAWSPERDYSPLHF
TRBD1	TRBV5-1	.	TRBJ1-5	16	TGCGCCAGCAGCCCCGGGGACAGAGAGAGCAATCAGCCCCAGCATTTT	CASSPGDRESNQPQHF
TRBD2	TRBV7-2	once	TRBJ2-7	14	TGTGCCAGCAGCTTACTAGCGGGGACCTACGAGCAGTACTTC	CASSLLAGTYEQYF
TRBD1	TRBV5-5	.	TRBJ2-7	15	TGTGCCAGCAGCTACCTGACAGGGAGTCCCTACGAGCAGTACTTC	CASSYLTGSPYEQYF
TRBD1	TRBV5-1	once	TRBJ1-1	14	TGCGCCAGCAGCGGGACAGGGGTTGGCACTGAAGCTTTCTTT	CASSGTGVGTEAFF
.	TRBV5-3	.	TRBJ1-1	15	TGTGCCAGAACCGGGGGGTTAGTGAAGCTCACTGAAGCTTTCTTT	CARTGGLVKLTEAFF
.	TRBV4-1	.	TRBJ2-1	18	TGCGCCAGTCAGGGACTCCGAGGATCTGATGCAACCTACAATGAGCAGTTCTTC	CASQGLRGSDATYNEQFF
TRBD1	TRBV7-9	.	TRBJ1-2	13	TGTGCCAGCAGCTTAAAACAGGGGTATGGCTACACCTTC	CASSLKQGYGYTF
.	TRBV19	few	TRBJ2-1	15	TGTGCCAGTCACATTTTGGGGGGGGCAAGCAATGAGCAGTTCTTC	CASHILGGASNEQFF
TRBD1	TRBV29-1	.	TRBJ1-1	14	TGCAGCGTTACCAGTCCGGGACAGGGGACGGGGCCTTTCTTT	CSVTSPGQGTGPFF
.	TRBV30	.	TRBJ1-2	11	TGTGCCTGGAGTGTTCGGGGCGGCTACACCTTC	CAWSVRGGYTF
TRBD1	TRBV19	.	TRBJ1-6	14	TGTGCCAGTAACTCAGGGGGCTTGAATTCACCCCTCCACTTT	CASNSGGLNSPLHF
.	TRBV5-6	.	TRBJ1-5	14	TGTGCCAGCAGCTTGTCGGGGGGGGATCAGCCCCAGCATTTT	CASSLSGGDQPQHF
TRBD2	TRBV4-2	.	TRBJ2-2	18	TGTGCCAGCAGCCAAGAGGATAGCGGGAGTTCTAACACCGGGGAGCTGTTTTTT	CASSQEDSGSSNTGELFF
.	TRBV6-5	.	TRBJ2-3	14	TGTGCCAGCGATAGGGCCCTAGCGACAGATACGCAGTATTTT	CASDRALATDTQYF
TRBD1	TRBV10-3	few	TRBJ2-3	15	TGTGCCATCAGTGAGACAGGGGGAATCACAGATACGCAGTATTTT	CAISETGGITDTQYF
TRBD1	TRBV5-1	.	TRBJ2-2	13	TGCGCCAGCAGCTTGCCAGGGGGCCGGGAGCTGTTTTTT	CASSLPGGRELFF
.	TRBV4-2	.	TRBJ2-7	17	TGTGCCAGCAGCCAGATCGAGGATTCACGGCTCTCCTACGAGCAGTACTTC	CASSQIEDSRLSYEQYF
TRBD1	TRBV15	.	TRBJ1-2	16	TGTGCCACCACACCAGATCTTATCCGGGACAGCGATGGCTACACCTTC	CATTPDLIRDSDGYTF
TRBD1	TRBV5-5	.	TRBJ2-7	15	TGTGCCAGCAGCTTGCAACAGGGGCGATCCTACGAGCAGTACTTC	CASSLQQGRSYEQYF
.	TRBV6-2/TRBV6-3	.	TRBJ2-1	15	TGTGCCAGCAGCCCCAGGCGAATCTCCTACAATGAGCAGTTCTTC	CASSPRRISYNEQFF
TRBD1	TRBV5-6	.	TRBJ2-7	16	TGTGCCAGCAGCTTAGGACCGACAGGGGGTACCTACGAGCAGTACTTC	CASSLGPTGGTYEQYF
TRBD2	TRBV7-2	.	TRBJ2-5	13	TGTGCCAGCAGCTCACTAGCGGAAGAGACCCAGTACTTC	CASSSLAEETQYF
TRBD1	TRBV5-4	.	TRBJ1-6	14	TGTGCCAGCAGCTTCCGGGACAGGGGCTCACCCCTCCACTTT	CASSFRDRGSPLHF
.	TRBV9	.	TRBJ2-3	12	TGTGCCAGCAGCCCAGACTCAGATACGCAGTATTTT	CASSPDSDTQYF
.	TRBV5-4	few	TRBJ1-6	15	TGTGCCAGCAGCTTGGGGGGTCCCTATAATTCACCCCTCCACTTT	CASSLGGPYNSPLHF
.	TRBV5-1	.	TRBJ1-1	17	TGCGCCAGCAGCCCTCACGGGGGCCCGGGGAGTGGCACTGAAGCTTTCTTT	CASSPHGGPGSGTEAFF
.	TRBV4-1	.	TRBJ1-1	13	TGCGCCAGCAGCCAAGTGGGGGGGACTGAAGCTTTCTTT	CASSQVGGTEAFF
.	TRBV15	once	TRBJ2-1	14	TGTGCCACCAGATCCGCGGGCTCCTACAATGAGCAGTTCTTC	CATRSAGSYNEQFF
.	TRBV4-3	.	TRBJ1-1	13	TGCGCCAGCAGCCAGAGGGGGAGGGCTGAAGCTTTCTTT	CASSQRGRAEAFF
.	TRBV19	.	TRBJ1-4	14	TGTGCCAGTAGTCCCCGGGGGGCTAATGAAAAACTGTTTTTT	CASSPRGANEKLFF
.	TRBV5-4	.	TRBJ1-2	12	TGTGCCAGCAGCCTGGGGGAGACCGGCTACACCTTC	CASSLGETGYTF
.	TRBV19	.	TRBJ2-3	15	TGTGCCAGTAGTATAGATGCAGGGGGCACAGATACGCAGTATTTT	CASSIDAGGTDTQYF
TRBD1	TRBV11-3	.	TRBJ1-6	14	TGTGCCAGCAGCGAGGGGGCGCCGGGCTCACCCCTCCACTTT	CASSEGAPGSPLHF
TRBD2	TRBV6-6	.	TRBJ2-1	15	TGTGCCAGCAGGACCGGGACTAGCTTGACCTATGAGCAGTTCTTC	CASRTGTSLTYEQFF
.	TRBV3-1/TRBV3-2	once	TRBJ1-6	15	TGTGCCAGCAGCCGAAGGGAATTGGATAATTCACCCCTCCACTTT	CASSRRELDNSPLHF
TRBD1	TRBV5-1	.	TRBJ1-6	20	TGCGCCAGCAGCTTGGCCGATTTCGGACAGGGGAGAACGTATAATTCACCCCTCCACTTT	CASSLADFGQGRTYNSPLHF
.	TRBV27	.	TRBJ2-1	13	TGTGCCAGCAGTTTCGACCCCTACAATGAGCAGTTCTTC	CASSFDPYNEQFF
TRBD1	TRBV3-1/TRBV3-2	.	TRBJ1-2	15	TGTGCCAGCAGCCAAGCCGCAGGGGGCTTCTATGGCTACACCTTC	CASSQAAGGFYGYTF
TRBD1	TRBV11-2	.	TRBJ2-1	15	TGTGCCAGCAGCCGGACAGGGGGTACCCCTATTGAGCAGTTCTTC	CASSRTGGTPIEQFF
.	TRBV11-3	.	TRBJ1-6	16	TGTGCCAGCAGCTGGGGACGGAGCTCCTATAATTCACCCCTCCACTTT	CASSWGRSSYNSPLHF
TRBD1	TRBV5-1	.	TRBJ1-5	15	TGCGCCAGCAGCCCCGGGACAGGGGTGGTTCAGCCCCAGCATTTT	CASSPGTGVVQPQHF